A selection of T cell receptor beta chains follows, all from one sample in a study of cytomegalovirus exposure and HLA in healthy donors. Only in-frame clones appear in the TCRdb table, and some are missing; sequencing was by immunoSEQ multiplex PCR. The table has some 150,000 clones, approximately 79% seen once. Material for sequencing was PBMCs. The receptors shown here come from a male donor in good health and CMV-seronegative. Both conserved end residues are part of each CDR3. The D gene is left open where the match is weak. A row's size may be missing; if present it is once, few, many or a size class.

v_call: TRBV15
d_call: -
j_call: TRBJ1-2
clone_size: -
cdr3_aa: CATTPEKINYGYTF
cdr3_nt: TGTGCCACCACCCCCGAGAAGATTAACTATGGCTACACCTTC

v_call: TRBV6-6
d_call: TRBD1
j_call: TRBJ2-2
clone_size: few
cdr3_aa: CASRFTGVGELFF
cdr3_nt: TGTGCCAGCAGGTTCACAGGGGTCGGGGAGCTGTTTTTT

v_call: TRBV27
d_call: TRBD2
j_call: TRBJ2-3
clone_size: -
cdr3_aa: CASSLSPGTSSVDTQYF
cdr3_nt: TGTGCCAGCAGTTTATCACCCGGGACTAGTTCGGTAGATACGCAGTATTTT

v_call: TRBV9
d_call: TRBD1
j_call: TRBJ1-1
clone_size: -
cdr3_aa: CASSEQGSHTEAFF
cdr3_nt: TGTGCCAGCAGCGAACAGGGGTCCCACACTGAAGCTTTCTTT

v_call: TRBV7-9
d_call: TRBD1
j_call: TRBJ2-3
clone_size: -
cdr3_aa: CSSSSPGQSTDTQYF
cdr3_nt: TGTTCCAGCAGCTCGCCGGGACAGAGCACAGATACGCAGTATTTT

v_call: TRBV4-3
d_call: -
j_call: TRBJ2-1
clone_size: -
cdr3_aa: CASSQGTNSYNEQFF
cdr3_nt: TGCGCCAGCAGCCAAGGGACAAACTCCTACAATGAGCAGTTCTTC

v_call: TRBV4-3
d_call: -
j_call: TRBJ2-7
clone_size: -
cdr3_aa: CASSQEGTPYEQYF
cdr3_nt: TGCGCCAGCAGCCAAGAGGGGACACCCTACGAGCAGTACTTC

v_call: TRBV15
d_call: -
j_call: TRBJ1-1
clone_size: few
cdr3_aa: CATSRDYKTEAFF
cdr3_nt: TGTGCCACCAGCAGAGACTATAAGACTGAAGCTTTCTTT

v_call: TRBV6-1
d_call: TRBD1
j_call: TRBJ2-3
clone_size: -
cdr3_aa: CASIRDRGTDTQYF
cdr3_nt: TGTGCCAGCATACGGGACAGGGGGACAGATACGCAGTATTTT

v_call: TRBV10-2
d_call: -
j_call: TRBJ2-7
clone_size: few
cdr3_aa: CASSAGVYEQYF
cdr3_nt: TGCGCCAGCAGTGCAGGGGTCTACGAGCAGTACTTC

v_call: TRBV18
d_call: TRBD2
j_call: TRBJ2-7
clone_size: -
cdr3_aa: CASSPGARTSSYEQYF
cdr3_nt: TGTGCCAGCTCACCGGGCGCCCGGACTAGCTCCTACGAGCAGTACTTC

v_call: TRBV10-1
d_call: TRBD1
j_call: TRBJ2-7
clone_size: -
cdr3_aa: CASSELGQGRYEQYF
cdr3_nt: TGCGCCAGCAGTGAGTTAGGACAGGGGAGATACGAGCAGTACTTC

v_call: TRBV30
d_call: TRBD2
j_call: TRBJ2-5
clone_size: -
cdr3_aa: CAWSVFSGGGTQYF
cdr3_nt: TGTGCCTGGAGTGTATTTAGCGGGGGTGGGACCCAGTACTTC

v_call: TRBV27
d_call: -
j_call: TRBJ1-1
clone_size: -
cdr3_aa: CASSLSGEVVNTEAFF
cdr3_nt: TGTGCCAGCAGTTTATCCGGGGAGGTGGTGAACACTGAAGCTTTCTTT

v_call: TRBV7-9
d_call: TRBD1
j_call: TRBJ2-5
clone_size: -
cdr3_aa: CAGSYTGGETQYF
cdr3_nt: TGTGCCGGCAGCTATACAGGGGGAGAGACCCAGTACTTC

v_call: TRBV7-8
d_call: TRBD1
j_call: TRBJ2-7
clone_size: -
cdr3_aa: CASSSGTGTYEQYF
cdr3_nt: TGTGCCAGCAGCTCCGGGACAGGGACCTACGAGCAGTACTTC

v_call: TRBV18
d_call: -
j_call: TRBJ1-6
clone_size: once
cdr3_aa: CASSLDSSYNSPLHF
cdr3_nt: TGTGCCAGCTCACTCGACAGCTCCTATAATTCACCCCTCCACTTT

v_call: TRBV7-2
d_call: TRBD2
j_call: TRBJ2-2
clone_size: once
cdr3_aa: CASSLSSGGTGELFF
cdr3_nt: TGTGCCAGCAGCTTAAGCAGCGGGGGCACCGGGGAGCTGTTTTTT

v_call: TRBV7-9
d_call: -
j_call: TRBJ1-1
clone_size: -
cdr3_aa: CSSSFSGVIGGTEAFF
cdr3_nt: TGTTCCAGCAGCTTTTCCGGAGTAATAGGGGGCACTGAAGCTTTCTTT

v_call: TRBV6-5
d_call: TRBD2
j_call: TRBJ2-1
clone_size: -
cdr3_aa: CASIPSGLHNEQFF
cdr3_nt: TGTGCCAGCATCCCCTCGGGACTACACAATGAGCAGTTCTTC

v_call: TRBV9
d_call: -
j_call: TRBJ2-5
clone_size: -
cdr3_aa: CASSVGDNQETQYF
cdr3_nt: TGTGCCAGCAGCGTAGGGGACAACCAAGAGACCCAGTACTTC

v_call: TRBV5-4
d_call: TRBD2
j_call: TRBJ2-7
clone_size: -
cdr3_aa: CASSLPPSGGFAGEQYF
cdr3_nt: TGTGCCAGCAGCCTCCCACCTAGCGGGGGTTTTGCGGGAGAGCAGTACTTC